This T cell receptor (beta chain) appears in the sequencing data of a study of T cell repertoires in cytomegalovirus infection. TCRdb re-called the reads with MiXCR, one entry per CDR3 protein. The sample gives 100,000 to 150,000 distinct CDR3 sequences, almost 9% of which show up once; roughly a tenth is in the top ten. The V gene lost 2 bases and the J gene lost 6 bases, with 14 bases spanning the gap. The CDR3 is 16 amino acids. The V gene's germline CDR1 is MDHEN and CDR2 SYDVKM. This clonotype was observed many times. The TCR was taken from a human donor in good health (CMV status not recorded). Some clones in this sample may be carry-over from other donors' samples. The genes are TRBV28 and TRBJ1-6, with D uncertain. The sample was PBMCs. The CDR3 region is CASSLLDPAPNSPLHF. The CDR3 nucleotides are TGTGCCAGCAGTTTACTCGACCCGGCCCCTAATTCACCCCTCCACTTT.